Sequencing of this T cell receptor (beta chain) was carried out in a study of shared clonotypes between healthy human individuals. Across the whole study: CD8 memory received one plate per donor, CD8 naive two, CD4 memory three and CD4 naive three. The study's findings and limits: Across subsets, estimated richness was generally greater for naive than for memory populations. Clonotype sharing levels among donors were expected to vary with sequencing depth.

V was clipped by 1 base and J by 1 base, with 11 bases between them. The germline gives CDR1 WSHSY, CDR2 SAAADI. The CDR3 length is 15 residues. Every immunoSEQ plate was one replicate of a subset's evenly spread DNA. Using immunoSEQ multiplex PCR, the repertoire was profiled, and TCRdb retains in-frame clones only, with some absent. Counted here are 2 million to 2.5 million clones, about 94% occurring once; the ten biggest clones make up around 0.13%. Note on this clone: The antigen remains undetermined.

Sample: naive CD4+ T cells sorted from blood. Subset reported: CD45RA+ positively selected. The sequence was collected from a man between 18 and 35 years old in good health. V and J are TRBV10-2 and TRBJ2-7; D might be TRBD2 (6 bases). CDR3 nucleotide sequence: TGCGCCAGCAGTGAGTTCGAGCGGGCTTCCTACGAGCAGTACTTC. It specifies CASSEFERASYEQYF.